This T cell receptor (beta chain) was documented in a study of early T cells in non-severe SARS-CoV-2 infection. As for the study in general: Unsorted whole-blood RNA was sequenced in bulk, leaving chains unpaired.

Unmatched junction bases numbered 7, after V lost 6 bases and J lost 6 bases. The CDR3 runs 16 residues. CDR1 is LNHNV and CDR2 is YYDKDF in the germline V gene (reference sequence). The TCR library protocol was used to attach unique molecular identifiers. These identifiers were attached to individual cDNA molecules. TCRdb ran MiXCR on the 5' RACE reads and lists one entry per CDR3 protein. Seen here are some 70,000 distinct CDR3 sequences, around 4.6% observed once, and the top ten hold approximately 4.9%. Findings and caveats of the study: Reliance on VDJdb matching favored anti-spike CD8 responses; private and CD4 specificities were missed.

This clonotype has more than one count but fewer than ten. What it binds is unknown. The V gene is TRBV15, the J gene TRBJ2-2; 13 nucleotides match TRBD2. The material sequenced was whole blood. This receptor was obtained from an adult who was a healthcare worker with PCR-confirmed SARS-CoV-2 infection or an uninfected control (not recorded which). The CDR3 DNA reads TGTGCCACCAGAACAGGACTAGCGGGAGTGGCCGGGGAGCTGTTTTTT. It encodes CATRTGLAGVAGELFF.